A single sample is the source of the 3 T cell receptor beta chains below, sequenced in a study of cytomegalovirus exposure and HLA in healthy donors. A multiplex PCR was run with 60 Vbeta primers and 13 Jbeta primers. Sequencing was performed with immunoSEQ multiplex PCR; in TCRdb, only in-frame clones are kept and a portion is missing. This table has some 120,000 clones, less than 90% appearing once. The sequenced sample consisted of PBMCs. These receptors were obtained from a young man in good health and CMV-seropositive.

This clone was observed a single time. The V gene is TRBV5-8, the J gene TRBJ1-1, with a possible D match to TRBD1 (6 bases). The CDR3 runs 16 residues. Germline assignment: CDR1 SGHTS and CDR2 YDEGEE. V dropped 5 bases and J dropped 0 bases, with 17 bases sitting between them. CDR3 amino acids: CASSRPGDNMNTEAFF. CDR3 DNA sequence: TGTGCCAGCAGTAGGCCCGGGGACAACATGAACACTGAAGCTTTCTTT.

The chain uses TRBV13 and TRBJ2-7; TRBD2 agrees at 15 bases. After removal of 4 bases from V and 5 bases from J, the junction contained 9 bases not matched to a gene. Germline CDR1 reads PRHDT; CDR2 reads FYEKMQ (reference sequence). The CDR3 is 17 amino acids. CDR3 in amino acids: CASSSPGLAGGVDEQYF. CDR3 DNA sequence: TGTGCCAGCAGCTCCCCGGGACTAGCGGGGGGTGTTGACGAGCAGTACTTC.

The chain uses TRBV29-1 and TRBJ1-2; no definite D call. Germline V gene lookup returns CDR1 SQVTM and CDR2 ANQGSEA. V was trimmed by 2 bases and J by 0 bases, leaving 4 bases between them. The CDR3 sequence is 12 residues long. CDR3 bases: TGCAGCGTTGAAACAGCTAACTATGGCTACACCTTC. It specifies CSVETANYGYTF.